This T cell receptor beta chain came from a study of blood T cells in healthy people across ages. The germline gives CDR1 LNHNV, CDR2 YYDKDF (reference sequence). This CDR3 comprises 14 residues. Trimming left V 5 bases short and J 8 bases short, with 16 bases between. Points from the study as a whole: Percentage of naive T cells showed a strong correlation with TCR beta diversity.

This clonotype was recorded only once. Its cognate antigen is unknown. Each of the donors had about 9.9 milliliters of peripheral blood drawn into EDTA-treated Vacutainer tubes. With a J-beta primer mix and a sample-barcoded 5' primer, a second PCR ran 7 to 11 cycles. MiXCR, run by TCRdb on the 5' RACE reads, gives a single entry per CDR3 protein. The sample has about 1.7 million distinct CDR3 sequences, approximately 30% seen once; the top ten hold over 7%. Sequenced sample: blood. This TCR derives from a woman aged 25 to 39 in good health. V and J are TRBV15 and TRBJ2-1; TRBD1 might be the D (5 bases). CDR3 bases: TGTGCCACCAGCGACCTTAGGGGCAAAGATGAGCAGTTCTTC. Translation gives CATSDLRGKDEQFF.